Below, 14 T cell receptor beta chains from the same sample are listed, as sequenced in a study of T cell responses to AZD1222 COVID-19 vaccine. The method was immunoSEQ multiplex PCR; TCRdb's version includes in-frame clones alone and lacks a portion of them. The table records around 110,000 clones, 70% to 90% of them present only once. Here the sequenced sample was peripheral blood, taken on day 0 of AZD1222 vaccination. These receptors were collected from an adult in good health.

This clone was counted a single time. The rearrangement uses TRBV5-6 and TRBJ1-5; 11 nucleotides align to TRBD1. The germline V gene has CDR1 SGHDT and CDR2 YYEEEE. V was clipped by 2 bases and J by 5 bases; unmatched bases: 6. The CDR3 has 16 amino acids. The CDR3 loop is CASSFGGTGGYQPQHF. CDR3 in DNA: TGTGCCAGCAGCTTTGGCGGGACAGGGGGATATCAGCCCCAGCATTTT.

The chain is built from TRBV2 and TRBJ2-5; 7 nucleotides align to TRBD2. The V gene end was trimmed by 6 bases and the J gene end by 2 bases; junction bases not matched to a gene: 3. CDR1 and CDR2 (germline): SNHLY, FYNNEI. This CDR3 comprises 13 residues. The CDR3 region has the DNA TGTGCCAGCAGGAGGGAGGGGCAAGAGACCCAGTACTTC. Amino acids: CASRREGQETQYF.

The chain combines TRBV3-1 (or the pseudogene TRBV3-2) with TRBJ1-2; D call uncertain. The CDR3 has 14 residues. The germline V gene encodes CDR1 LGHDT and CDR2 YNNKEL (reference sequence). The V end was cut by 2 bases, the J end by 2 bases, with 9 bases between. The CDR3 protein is CASSQNAVNYGYTF. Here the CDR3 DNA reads TGTGCCAGCAGCCAAAACGCAGTCAACTATGGCTACACCTTC.

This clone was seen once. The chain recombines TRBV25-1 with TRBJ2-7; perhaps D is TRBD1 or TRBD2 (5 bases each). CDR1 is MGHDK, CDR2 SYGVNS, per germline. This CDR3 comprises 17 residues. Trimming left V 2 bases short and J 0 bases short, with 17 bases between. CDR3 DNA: TGTGCCAGCAGTGAACCCCCCGGGAAGGGGACCTCCTACGAGCAGTACTTC. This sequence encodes CASSEPPGKGTSYEQYF.

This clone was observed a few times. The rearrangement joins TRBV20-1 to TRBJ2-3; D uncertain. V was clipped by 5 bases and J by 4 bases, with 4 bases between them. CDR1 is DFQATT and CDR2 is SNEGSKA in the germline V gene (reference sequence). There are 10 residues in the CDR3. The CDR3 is CSALPDTQYF. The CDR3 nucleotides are TGCAGTGCTTTACCAGATACGCAGTATTTT.

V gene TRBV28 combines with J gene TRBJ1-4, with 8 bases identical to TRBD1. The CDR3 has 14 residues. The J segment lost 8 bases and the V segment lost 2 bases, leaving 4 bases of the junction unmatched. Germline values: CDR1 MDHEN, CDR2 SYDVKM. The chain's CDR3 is CASSLPGGGEKLFF. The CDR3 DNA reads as TGTGCCAGCAGTTTACCAGGGGGCGGGGAAAAACTGTTTTTT.

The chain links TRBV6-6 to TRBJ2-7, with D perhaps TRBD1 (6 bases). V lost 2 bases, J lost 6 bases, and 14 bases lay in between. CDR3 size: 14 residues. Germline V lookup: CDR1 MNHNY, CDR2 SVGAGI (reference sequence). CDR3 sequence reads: CASSYGGRGGEQYF. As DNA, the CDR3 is TGTGCCAGCAGTTACGGCGGCAGAGGGGGCGAGCAGTACTTC.

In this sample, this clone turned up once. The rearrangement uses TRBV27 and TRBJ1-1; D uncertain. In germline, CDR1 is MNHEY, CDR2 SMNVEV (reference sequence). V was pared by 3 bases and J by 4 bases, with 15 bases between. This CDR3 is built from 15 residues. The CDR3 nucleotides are TGTGCCAGCAGTTTTTTTCCAGGAGAATTCACTGAAGCTTTCTTT. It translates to CASSFFPGEFTEAFF.

The CDR3 bases are TGTGCCAGCAGTGAGCCAGGGCGGCCCTTCTTT. It translates to CASSEPGRPFF. This chain uses TRBV6-1 with TRBJ1-1; D may be TRBD1 (5 bases). This CDR3 region has 11 residues. The germline V and J ends were trimmed by 3 bases and 14 bases, with 13 bases remaining between them. The V gene's germline CDR1 is MNHNS and CDR2 SASEGT.

CDR3 DNA: TGTGCCAGCTCACCGAGCGGGACTCCGAACACCGGGGAGCTGTTTTTT. This codes for CASSPSGTPNTGELFF. J is TRBJ2-2 and V is TRBV18; 7 bases map to TRBD2. This CDR3 has 16 amino acids. V was clipped by 3 bases and J by 0 bases; unmatched bases: 4. The germline V gene has CDR1 KGHSH and CDR2 LQKENI.

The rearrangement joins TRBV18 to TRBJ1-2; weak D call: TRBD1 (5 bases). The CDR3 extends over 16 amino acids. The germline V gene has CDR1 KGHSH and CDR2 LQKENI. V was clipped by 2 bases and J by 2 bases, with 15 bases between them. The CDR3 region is CASSPTRDSLNYGYTF. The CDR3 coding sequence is TGTGCCAGCTCACCAACCCGAGACAGTCTCAACTATGGCTACACCTTC. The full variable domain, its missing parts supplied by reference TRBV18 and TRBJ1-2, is NAGVMQNPRHLVRRRGQEARLRCSPMKGHSHVYWYRQLPEEGLKFMVYLQKENIIDESGMPKERFSAEFPKEGPSILRIQQVVRGDSAAYFCASSPTRDSLNYGYTFGSGTRLTVV.

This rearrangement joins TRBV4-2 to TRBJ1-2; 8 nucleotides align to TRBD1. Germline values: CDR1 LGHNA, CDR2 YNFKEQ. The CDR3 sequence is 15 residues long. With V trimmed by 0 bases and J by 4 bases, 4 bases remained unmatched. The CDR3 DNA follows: TGTGCCAGCAGCCAAGATCAGGGGGCCAGCTATGGCTACACCTTC. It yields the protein CASSQDQGASYGYTF.

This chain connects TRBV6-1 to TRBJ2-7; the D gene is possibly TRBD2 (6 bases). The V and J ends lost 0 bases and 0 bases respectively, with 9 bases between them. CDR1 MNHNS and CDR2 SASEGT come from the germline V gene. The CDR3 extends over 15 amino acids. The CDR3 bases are TGTGCCAGCAGTGAAGCGCCCGGGAGCTCCTACGAGCAGTACTTC. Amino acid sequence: CASSEAPGSSYEQYF.

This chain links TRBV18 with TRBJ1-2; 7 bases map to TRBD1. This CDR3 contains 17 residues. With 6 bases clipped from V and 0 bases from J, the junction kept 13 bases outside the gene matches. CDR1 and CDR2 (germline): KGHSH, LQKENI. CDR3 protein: CASSPAGGTAPNYGYTF. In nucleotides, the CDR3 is TGTGCCAGCTCGCCGGCGGGGGGGACAGCCCCTAACTATGGCTACACCTTC. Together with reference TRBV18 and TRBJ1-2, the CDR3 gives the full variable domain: NAGVMQNPRHLVRRRGQEARLRCSPMKGHSHVYWYRQLPEEGLKFMVYLQKENIIDESGMPKERFSAEFPKEGPSILRIQQVVRGDSAAYFCASSPAGGTAPNYGYTFGSGTRLTVV.